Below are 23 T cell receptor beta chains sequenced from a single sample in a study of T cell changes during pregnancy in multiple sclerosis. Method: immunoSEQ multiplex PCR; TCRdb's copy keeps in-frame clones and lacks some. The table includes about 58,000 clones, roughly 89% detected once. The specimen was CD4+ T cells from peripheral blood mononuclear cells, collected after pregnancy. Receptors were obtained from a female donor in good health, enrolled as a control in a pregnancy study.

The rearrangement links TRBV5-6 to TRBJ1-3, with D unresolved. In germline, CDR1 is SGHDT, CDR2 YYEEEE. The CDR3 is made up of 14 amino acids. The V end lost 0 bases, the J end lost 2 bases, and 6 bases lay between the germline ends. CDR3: CASSLVAAGNTIYF. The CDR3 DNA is TGTGCCAGCAGCTTGGTGGCGGCTGGAAACACCATATATTTT.

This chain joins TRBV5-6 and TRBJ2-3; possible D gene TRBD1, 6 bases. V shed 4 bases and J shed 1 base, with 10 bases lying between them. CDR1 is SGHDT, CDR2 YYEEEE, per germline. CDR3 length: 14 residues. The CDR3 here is CASSGTGRTDTQYF. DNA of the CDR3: TGTGCCAGCAGCGGTACAGGGCGCACAGATACGCAGTATTTT.

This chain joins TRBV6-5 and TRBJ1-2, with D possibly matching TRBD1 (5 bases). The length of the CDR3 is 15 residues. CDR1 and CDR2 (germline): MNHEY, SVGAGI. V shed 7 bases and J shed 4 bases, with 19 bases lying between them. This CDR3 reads CASTREGQGRYGYTF. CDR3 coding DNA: TGTGCCAGCACCAGGGAGGGGCAGGGCCGCTATGGCTACACCTTC.

CDR3 region: CASSQIGGSIPYEQYF. For the CDR3, the DNA is TGTGCCAGCAGCCAAATCGGGGGGTCAATACCCTACGAGCAGTACTTC. The gene calls are TRBV7-2 and TRBJ2-7; 7 bases match TRBD2. Germline CDR1 SGHTA, CDR2 FQGNSA. J lost 2 bases, V lost 5 bases, and 12 bases had no gene match. The CDR3 has 16 residues.

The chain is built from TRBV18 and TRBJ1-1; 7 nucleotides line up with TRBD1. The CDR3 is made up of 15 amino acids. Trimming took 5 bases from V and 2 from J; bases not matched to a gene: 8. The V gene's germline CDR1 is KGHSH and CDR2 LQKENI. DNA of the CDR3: TGTGCCAGCTCAATAGCCGGGACAGCCAACACTGAAGCTTTCTTT. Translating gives CASSIAGTANTEAFF.

The CDR3 here is CASGSRRASGTDTQYF. CDR3 nucleotide sequence: TGTGCTAGTGGTTCCCGGAGGGCTAGCGGCACAGATACGCAGTATTTT. This chain uses TRBV12-5 with TRBJ2-3; D is perhaps TRBD2 (6 bases). V lost 4 bases, J lost 1 base, and 15 bases lay in between. Per germline, CDR1 LGHNT and CDR2 FRNRAP. The CDR3 has 16 residues. Filled out from reference TRBV12-5 and TRBJ2-3, the complete variable domain reads DARVTQTPRHKVTEMGQEVTMRCQPILGHNTVFWYRQTMMQGLELLAYFRNRAPLDDSGMPKDRFSAEMPDATLATLKIQPSEPRDSAVYFCASGSRRASGTDTQYFGPGTRLTVL.

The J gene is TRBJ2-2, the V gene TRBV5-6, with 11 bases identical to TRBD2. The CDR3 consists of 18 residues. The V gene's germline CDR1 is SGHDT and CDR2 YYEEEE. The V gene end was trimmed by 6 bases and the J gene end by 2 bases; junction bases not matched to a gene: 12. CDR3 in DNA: TGTGCCAGCAACAGTCAGCTAGCGGGGGGCATTAACACCGGGGAGCTGTTTTTT. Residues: CASNSQLAGGINTGELFF.

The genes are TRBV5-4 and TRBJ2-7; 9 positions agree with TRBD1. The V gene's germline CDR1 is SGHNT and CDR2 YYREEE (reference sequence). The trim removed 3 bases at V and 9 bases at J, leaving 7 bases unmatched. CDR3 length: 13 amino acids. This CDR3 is CASSWGDRVWQYF. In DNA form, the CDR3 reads TGTGCCAGCAGCTGGGGGGACAGGGTCTGGCAGTACTTC.

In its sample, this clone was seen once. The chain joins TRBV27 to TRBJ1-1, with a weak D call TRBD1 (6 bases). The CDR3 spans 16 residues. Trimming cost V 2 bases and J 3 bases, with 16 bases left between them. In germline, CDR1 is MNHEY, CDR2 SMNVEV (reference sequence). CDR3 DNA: TGTGCCAGCAGTTTAGTCCAGGGGCCTTGGGACACTGAAGCTTTCTTT. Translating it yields CASSLVQGPWDTEAFF.

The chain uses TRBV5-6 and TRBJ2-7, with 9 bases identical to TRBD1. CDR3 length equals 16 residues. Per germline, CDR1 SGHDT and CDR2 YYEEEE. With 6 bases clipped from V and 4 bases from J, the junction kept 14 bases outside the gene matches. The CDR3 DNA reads TGTGCCAGCACCCTAGGTACGGGACAGGGACGGTACGAGCAGTACTTC. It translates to CASTLGTGQGRYEQYF.

CDR3 loop: CASSLFGTALGTEAFF. DNA of the CDR3: TGTGCCAGCAGCTTGTTCGGGACAGCACTAGGGACTGAAGCTTTCTTT. The J gene is TRBJ1-1, the V gene TRBV7-9; 7 nucleotides align to TRBD1. The germline V gene has CDR1 SEHNR and CDR2 FQNEAQ (reference sequence). V shed 3 bases and J 5 bases; nucleotides not matched to a gene: 12. There are 16 residues in the CDR3.

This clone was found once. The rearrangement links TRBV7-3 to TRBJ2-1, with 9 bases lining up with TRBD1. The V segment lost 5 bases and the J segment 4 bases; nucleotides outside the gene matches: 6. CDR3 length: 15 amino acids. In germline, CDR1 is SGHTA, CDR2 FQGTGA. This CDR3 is CASSLGTGTYNEQFF. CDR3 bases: TGTGCCAGCAGCCTCGGGACAGGGACATACAATGAGCAGTTCTTC.

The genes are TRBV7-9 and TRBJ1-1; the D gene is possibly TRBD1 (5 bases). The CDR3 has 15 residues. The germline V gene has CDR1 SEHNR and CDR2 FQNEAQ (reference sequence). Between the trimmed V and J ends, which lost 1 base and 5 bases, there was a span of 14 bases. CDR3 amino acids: CASSLGFGAGTEAFF. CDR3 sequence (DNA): TGTGCCAGCAGCTTAGGTTTTGGGGCTGGGACTGAAGCTTTCTTT.

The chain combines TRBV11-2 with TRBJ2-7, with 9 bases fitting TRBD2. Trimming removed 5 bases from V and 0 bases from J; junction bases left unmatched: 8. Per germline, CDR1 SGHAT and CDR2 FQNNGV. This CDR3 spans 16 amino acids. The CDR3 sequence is CASSAGSGGSSYEQYF. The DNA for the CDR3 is TGTGCCAGCAGCGCGGGGAGCGGGGGGTCCTCCTACGAGCAGTACTTC.

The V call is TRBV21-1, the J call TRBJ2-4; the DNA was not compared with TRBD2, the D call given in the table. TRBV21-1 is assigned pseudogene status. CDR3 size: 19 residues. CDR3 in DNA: TGTGCCAGCAGCCCGGCGGGACTAGCGGGTTTAATAGCCAAAAACATTCAGTACTTC. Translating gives CASSPAGLAGLIAKNIQYF.

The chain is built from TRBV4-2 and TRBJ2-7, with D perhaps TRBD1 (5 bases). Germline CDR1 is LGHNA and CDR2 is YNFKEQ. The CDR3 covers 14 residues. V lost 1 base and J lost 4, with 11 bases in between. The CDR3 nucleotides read TGTGCCAGCAGCCAAGGTGGCAGGGTTTACGAGCAGTACTTC. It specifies CASSQGGRVYEQYF.

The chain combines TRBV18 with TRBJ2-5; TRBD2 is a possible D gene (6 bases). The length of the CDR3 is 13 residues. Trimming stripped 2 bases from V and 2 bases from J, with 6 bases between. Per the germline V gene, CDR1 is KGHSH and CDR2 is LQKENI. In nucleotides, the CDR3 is TGTGCCAGCTCACCAGCGGGACAAGAGACCCAGTACTTC. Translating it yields CASSPAGQETQYF. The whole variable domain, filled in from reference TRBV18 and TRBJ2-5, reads NAGVMQNPRHLVRRRGQEARLRCSPMKGHSHVYWYRQLPEEGLKFMVYLQKENIIDESGMPKERFSAEFPKEGPSILRIQQVVRGDSAAYFCASSPAGQETQYFGPGTRLLVL.

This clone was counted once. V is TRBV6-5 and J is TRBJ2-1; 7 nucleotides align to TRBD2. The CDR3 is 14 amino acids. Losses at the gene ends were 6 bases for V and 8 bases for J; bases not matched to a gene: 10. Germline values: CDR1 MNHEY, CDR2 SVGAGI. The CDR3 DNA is TGTGCCAGCAGCTCTGGACTAGAAGGGTATGAGCAGTTCTTC. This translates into CASSSGLEGYEQFF.

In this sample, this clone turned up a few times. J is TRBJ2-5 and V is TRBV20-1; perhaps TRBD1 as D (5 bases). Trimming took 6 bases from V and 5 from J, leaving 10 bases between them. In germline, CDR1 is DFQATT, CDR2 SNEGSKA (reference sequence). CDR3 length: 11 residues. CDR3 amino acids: CSAQESETQYF. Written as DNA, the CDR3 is TGCAGTGCACAGGAGAGTGAGACCCAGTACTTC.

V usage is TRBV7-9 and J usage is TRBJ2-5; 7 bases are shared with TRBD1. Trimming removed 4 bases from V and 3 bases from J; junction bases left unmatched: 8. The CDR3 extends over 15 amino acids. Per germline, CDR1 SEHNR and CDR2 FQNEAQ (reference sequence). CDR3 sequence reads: CASSSRDSPKETQYF. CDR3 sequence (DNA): TGTGCCAGCAGCTCCCGGGACAGCCCAAAAGAGACCCAGTACTTC.

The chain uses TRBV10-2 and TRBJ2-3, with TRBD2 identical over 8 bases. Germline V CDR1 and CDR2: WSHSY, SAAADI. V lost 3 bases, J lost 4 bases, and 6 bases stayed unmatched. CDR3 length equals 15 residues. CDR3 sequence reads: CASSDGGGRADTQYF. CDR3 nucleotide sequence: TGCGCCAGCAGTGATGGCGGGGGGCGAGCAGATACGCAGTATTTT.

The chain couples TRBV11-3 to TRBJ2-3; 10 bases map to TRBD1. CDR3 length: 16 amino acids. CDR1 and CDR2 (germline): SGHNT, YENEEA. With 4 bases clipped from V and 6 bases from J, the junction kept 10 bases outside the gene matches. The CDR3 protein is CASSSGTGVGSDTQYF. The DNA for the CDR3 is TGTGCCAGCAGCTCCGGGACAGGGGTGGGCTCGGATACGCAGTATTTT.

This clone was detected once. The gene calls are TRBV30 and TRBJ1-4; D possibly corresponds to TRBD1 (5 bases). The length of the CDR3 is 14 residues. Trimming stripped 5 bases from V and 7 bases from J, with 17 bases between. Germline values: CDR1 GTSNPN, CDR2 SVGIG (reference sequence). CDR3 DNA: TGTGCCTGGGGGGCAGTGGGGCGCCTTGAAAAACTGTTTTTT. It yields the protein CAWGAVGRLEKLFF.